The 25 T cell receptor beta chains below come from one sample, sequenced in a study of OX40 agonist ivuxolimab in advanced cancers. Assay used: immunoSEQ multiplex PCR; TCRdb lists only in-frame clones, some missing. The sample has about 5,000 clones; over 60% are singletons. Here the sequenced sample was CD4+ or CD8+ T cells sorted from blood, taken in a trial of the OX40 agonist ivuxolimab. The receptors were sampled from an adult with an advanced solid tumor such as melanoma, head and neck, liver or kidney cancer.

This rearrangement joins TRBV27 to TRBJ1-1; TRBD1 agrees at 11 bases. V shed 5 bases, J shed 6 bases, and the junction held 14 bases outside the gene matches. The CDR3 runs 17 residues. The V gene's germline CDR1 is MNHEY and CDR2 SMNVEV (reference sequence). Here the CDR3 reads CASSPLGDRGKQAEAFF. The CDR3 DNA sequence: TGTGCCAGCAGTCCCTTAGGGGACAGGGGGAAACAAGCTGAAGCTTTCTTT.

The rearrangement joins TRBV5-8 to TRBJ2-1, with unresolved D. The germline V and J ends were trimmed by 2 bases and 6 bases, with 15 bases remaining between them. Per germline, CDR1 SGHTS and CDR2 YDEGEE. There are 15 residues in the CDR3. In DNA form, the CDR3 reads TGTGCCAGCAGCTTCCGGACCGGTGGCCCCAATGAGCAGTTCTTC. Protein sequence: CASSFRTGGPNEQFF.

The rearrangement links TRBV29-1 to TRBJ1-1, with no clear D. Germline lookup yields CDR1 SQVTM and CDR2 ANQGSEA. The CDR3 is made up of 12 amino acids. V was cut by 0 bases and J by 1 base, with 3 bases left in between. This CDR3 reads CSVEDPNTEAFF. The CDR3 nucleotides are TGCAGCGTTGAAGATCCGAACACTGAAGCTTTCTTT.

The chain employs TRBV4-1 and TRBJ2-7; 9 bases align to TRBD1. The ends lost 0 bases at V and 2 bases at J; junction bases unmatched: 5. The CDR3 loop spans 16 amino acids. Germline-derived CDR1 and CDR2 are MGHRA and YSYEKL. CDR3: CASSQEGQGPPYEQYF. Here the CDR3 DNA reads TGCGCCAGCAGCCAAGAGGGACAGGGACCACCCTACGAGCAGTACTTC.

By sample share, this clone is medium-sized. The chain uses TRBV4-2 and TRBJ1-1, with D hard to call. Per germline, CDR1 LGHNA and CDR2 YNFKEQ. CDR3 size: 12 residues. Trimming took off 7 bases at V and 4 bases at J, with 10 bases between the two ends. The CDR3 DNA sequence: TGTGCCAGCAAGGATTTTGGCACTGAAGCTTTCTTT. It yields the protein CASKDFGTEAFF.

This chain uses TRBV5-4 with TRBJ1-2; 7 bases line up with TRBD1. CDR3 length: 13 residues. V gave up 4 bases and J gave up 2 bases; unmatched junction bases: 2. The germline V gene encodes CDR1 SGHNT and CDR2 YYREEE (reference sequence). The CDR3 loop reads CASSQGQNYGYTF. CDR3 in DNA: TGTGCCAGCAGCCAGGGACAGAACTATGGCTACACCTTC.

This clone has just a few counts. The chain is built from TRBV11-3 and TRBJ2-1; TRBD2 matches 13 bases. In germline, CDR1 is SGHNT, CDR2 YENEEA. Germline trimming cut 7 bases from V and 9 bases from J; bases unmatched to any gene: 9. The CDR3 is 15 residues long. This chain's CDR3 is CASTITSGGVGEQFF. In nucleotides, the CDR3 is TGTGCCAGCACCATTACTAGCGGGGGGGTAGGTGAGCAGTTCTTC.

This clone has more than one count but fewer than ten. The V and J genes are TRBV7-3 and TRBJ2-5; TRBD2 might be the D (6 bases). Trimming took off 1 base at V and 4 bases at J, with 19 bases between the two ends. CDR3 length: 17 residues. Germline-derived CDR1 and CDR2 are SGHTA and FQGTGA. The CDR3: CASSLNLGGGSGETQYF. Written as DNA, the CDR3 is TGTGCCAGCAGCTTAAACTTGGGTGGGGGGAGCGGAGAGACCCAGTACTTC.

The chain employs TRBV4-3 and TRBJ1-1; perhaps TRBD1 as D (6 bases). The CDR3 totals 14 residues. Germline-derived CDR1 and CDR2 are LGHNA and YSLEER. Deletions cut 4 bases from V and 5 bases from J, with 14 bases between. CDR3 nucleotides: TGCGCCAGCAGCCCCGGTTTGAGGGGGACTGAAGCTTTCTTT. Its translation is CASSPGLRGTEAFF.

This chain connects TRBV28 to TRBJ2-7, with no clear D. Trimming shortened V by 4 bases and J by 2 bases, and 9 bases separated the two germline ends. From germline, CDR1 is MDHEN and CDR2 SYDVKM. The CDR3 loop spans 13 amino acids. The CDR3 DNA follows: TGTGCCAGCAGTTCGGCCGGCGCCTACGAGCAGTACTTC. Encoded protein: CASSSAGAYEQYF. Variable domain in full (rest from reference TRBV28 and TRBJ2-7): DVKVTQSSRYLVKRTGEKVFLECVQDMDHENMFWYRQDPGLGLRLIYFSYDVKMKEKGDIPEGYSVSREKKERFSLILESASTNQTSMYLCASSSAGAYEQYFGPGTRLTVT.

Concerning this clone itself: A far larger clone is one base from this, pointing to a likely read error. Distinct nucleotide sequences in the sample also encode this CDR3. V and J are TRBV11-1 and TRBJ1-1; no firm D call. The CDR3 spans 13 residues. Germline CDR1 is SGHAT and CDR2 is FQDESV (reference sequence). Trimming stripped 5 bases from V and 1 base from J, with 8 bases between. CDR3 region: CASSPQRNTEAFF. Here the CDR3 DNA reads TGTGCCAGCAGCCCTCAGCGGAACACTGAAGCTTTCTTT.

As for this clone: One junction end does not reproduce the germline sequence, and a read error may be involved. This chain uses TRBV7-9 with TRBJ2-7, with unresolved D. The CDR3 is 14 amino acids. In germline, CDR1 is SEHNR, CDR2 FQNEAQ (reference sequence). CDR3 nucleotides: TGCGCCAGCAGCCAAGAAATCCTCGGCTACGAGCAGTACTTC. It is translated as CASSQEILGYEQYF.

The chain couples TRBV19 to TRBJ2-2; the D gene is possibly TRBD2 (5 bases). CDR1 LNHDA and CDR2 SQIVND come from the germline V gene (reference sequence). The CDR3 covers 16 residues. Trimming left V 1 base short and J 6 bases short, with 15 bases between. This CDR3 reads CASSIGFVWTPGELFF. CDR3 DNA sequence: TGTGCCAGTAGTATAGGGTTCGTATGGACTCCCGGGGAGCTGTTTTTT.

The chain carries TRBV11-2 and TRBJ1-3, with 9 bases identical to TRBD1. V gave up 5 bases and J gave up 1 base; unmatched junction bases: 3. CDR1 and CDR2 from the germline V gene are SGHAT and FQNNGV. The CDR3 has 15 amino acids. This CDR3 reads CASSKQGASGNTIYF. CDR3 nucleotide sequence: TGTGCCAGCAGCAAACAGGGGGCATCTGGAAACACCATATATTTT. Drawing the rest from reference TRBV11-2 and TRBJ1-3, the complete variable domain is EAGVAQSPRYKIIEKRQSVAFWCNPISGHATLYWYQQILGQGPKLLIQFQNNGVVDDSQLPKDRFSAERLKGVDSTLKIQPAKLEDSAVYLCASSKQGASGNTIYFGEGSWLTVV.

In nucleotides, the CDR3 is TGTGCCAGCAGTGAGATAGAGGGGGCGGGATCCGGGGAGCTGTTTTTT. It is translated as CASSEIEGAGSGELFF. This chain links TRBV2 with TRBJ2-2; weak D call: TRBD1 (7 bases). The length of the CDR3 is 16 residues. In germline, CDR1 is SNHLY, CDR2 FYNNEI. V lost 3 bases and J 6 bases, leaving 17 bases between the germline ends.

This clone was recorded a few times. The chain carries TRBV19 and TRBJ1-1, with D unclear. V lost 1 base, J lost 5 bases, and 2 bases lay in between. CDR3 length equals 11 residues. Germline CDR1 and CDR2: LNHDA and SQIVND (reference sequence). DNA for the CDR3: TGTGCCAGTAGTATAGCTACTGAAGCTTTCTTT. Protein product: CASSIATEAFF.

The genes are TRBV6-1 and TRBJ1-5; unclear D gene. This CDR3 has 17 amino acids. CDR1 MNHNS and CDR2 SASEGT come from the germline V gene. Trimming stripped 0 bases from V and 4 bases from J, with 16 bases between. As DNA, the CDR3 is TGTGCCAGCAGTGAAGCGCTGTGGGGTTGGGGTAATCAGCCCCAGCATTTT. Translation: CASSEALWGWGNQPQHF.

The rearrangement uses TRBV22-1 and TRBJ2-6. TRBV22-1 is noted as a pseudogene. This CDR3 region has 17 residues. CDR3: CPGSARCEQSRANVLTF. CDR3 in DNA: TGTCCTGGGAGCGCTCGTTGCGAACAAAGTCGGGCCAACGTCCTGACTTTC.

As concerns this clone: An end of the junction does not agree with germline; a read error may underlie this. Other nucleotide sequences in the sample specify the same CDR3. The chain employs TRBV13 and TRBJ2-2; TRBD2 matches 8 bases. The germline V gene has CDR1 PRHDT and CDR2 FYEKMQ (reference sequence). This CDR3 is built from 16 residues. The CDR3 sequence: CASSLRGGQYTGELFF. In nucleotides, the CDR3 is TGTGCCAGCAGCCTCCGGGGGGGCCAGTACACCGGGGAGTTGTTTTTT. Looking up the rest from reference TRBV13 and TRBJ2-2 gives the full variable domain: AAGVIQSPRHLIKEKRETATLKCYPIPRHDTVYWYQQGPGQDPQFLISFYEKMQSDKGSIPDRFSAQQFSDYHSELNMSSLELGDSALYFCASSLRGGQYTGELFFGEGSRLTVL.

The chain links TRBV4-1 to TRBJ2-2; no clear D gene. Trimming removed 0 bases from V and 4 bases from J, with 12 bases in between. Germline loops: CDR1 MGHRA, CDR2 YSYEKL. The CDR3 is made up of 16 amino acids. The CDR3, as DNA: TGCGCCAGCAGCCAAGATGGTGGCCACTCCACCGGGGAGCTGTTTTTT. As protein: CASSQDGGHSTGELFF.

This rearrangement joins TRBV2 to TRBJ2-7; TRBD2 matches 10 bases. The J segment lost 2 bases and the V segment lost 2 bases, leaving 15 bases of the junction unmatched. The CDR3 has 19 amino acids. Germline lookup yields CDR1 SNHLY and CDR2 FYNNEI. CDR3 loop: CASSETLPEVAGGPYEQYF. The CDR3 nucleotides read TGTGCCAGCAGTGAAACACTGCCGGAAGTAGCGGGGGGTCCCTACGAGCAGTACTTC.

Ten or more counts support this clone. The J gene is TRBJ1-5, the V gene TRBV7-9, with 9 bases fitting TRBD1. This CDR3 comprises 14 residues. Unmatched junction bases numbered 5, after V lost 4 bases and J lost 7 bases. In germline, CDR1 is SEHNR, CDR2 FQNEAQ (reference sequence). The CDR3 is CASSSAGQGQPQHF. CDR3 DNA: TGTGCCAGCAGCTCCGCGGGACAGGGCCAGCCCCAGCATTTT.

The chain recombines TRBV5-6 with TRBJ2-5; 7 bases are shared with TRBD1. The last part of the DNA fits TRBJ2-7 better; the J call may be wrong. The germline V gene encodes CDR1 SGHDT and CDR2 YYEEEE. The CDR3 totals 15 residues. The CDR3 DNA reads TGTGCCAGCAGCAGCCCCGGTGGGACAGTCTACGAGCAGTACTTC. Its protein is CASSSPGGTVYEQYF.

As to this clone: This likely came from a read error, as a far larger clone is one base away. This chain connects TRBV1 to TRBJ1-2. TRBV1 is a documented pseudogene. The CDR3 loop spans 15 amino acids. CDR3 nucleotide sequence: TGCACCAGCAAGGAGGAGGAGTTAGCTAACTATGGCTACACCTTC. It codes for CTSKEEELANYGYTF.

This sequence joins TRBV7-9 and TRBJ2-5; D unclear. Germline CDR1 and CDR2: SEHNR and FQNEAQ (reference sequence). This CDR3 has 13 amino acids. V was clipped by 2 bases and J by 0 bases, with 4 bases between them. CDR3 in DNA: TGTGCCAGCAGCTTATCGTACCAAGAGACCCAGTACTTC. Residues: CASSLSYQETQYF. Together with reference TRBV7-9 and TRBJ2-5, the CDR3 gives the full variable domain: DTGVSQNPRHKITKRGQNVTFRCDPISEHNRLYWYRQTLGQGPEFLTYFQNEAQLEKSRLLSDRFSAERPKGSFSTLEIQRTEQGDSAMYLCASSLSYQETQYFGPGTRLLVL.